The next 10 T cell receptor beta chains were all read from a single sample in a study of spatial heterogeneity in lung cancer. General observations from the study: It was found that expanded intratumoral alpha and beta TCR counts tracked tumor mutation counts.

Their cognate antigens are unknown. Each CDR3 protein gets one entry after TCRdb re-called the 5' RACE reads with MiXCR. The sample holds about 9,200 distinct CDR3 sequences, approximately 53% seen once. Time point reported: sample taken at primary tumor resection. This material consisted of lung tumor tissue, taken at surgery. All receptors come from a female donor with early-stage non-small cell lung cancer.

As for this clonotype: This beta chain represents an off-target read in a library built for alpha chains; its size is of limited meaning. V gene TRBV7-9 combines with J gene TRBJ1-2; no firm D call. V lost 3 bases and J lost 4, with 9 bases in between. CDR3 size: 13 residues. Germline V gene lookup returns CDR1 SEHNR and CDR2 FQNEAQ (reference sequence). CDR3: CASSLAGIYGYTF. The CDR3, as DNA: TGTGCCAGCAGCTTGGCGGGAATCTATGGCTACACCTTC.

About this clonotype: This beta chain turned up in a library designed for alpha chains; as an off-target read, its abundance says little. CDR3 region: CASSPTGGRKETQYF. The CDR3 DNA is TGTGCCAGCTCACCCACCGGGGGGCGAAAAGAGACCCAGTACTTC. J is TRBJ2-5 and V is TRBV7-8; a weak D match, TRBD2 (7 bases). CDR1 SGHVS and CDR2 FQNEAQ come from the germline V gene. Trimming pared 8 bases from V and 3 bases from J, leaving 19 bases between. The CDR3 extends over 15 amino acids.

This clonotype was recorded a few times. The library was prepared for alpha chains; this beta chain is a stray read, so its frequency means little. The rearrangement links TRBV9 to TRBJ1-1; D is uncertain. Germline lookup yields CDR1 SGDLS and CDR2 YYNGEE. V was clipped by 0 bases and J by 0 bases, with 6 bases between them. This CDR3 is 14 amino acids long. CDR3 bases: TGTGCCAGCAGCGTAGGCAGTTTGAACACTGAAGCTTTCTTT. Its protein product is CASSVGSLNTEAFF. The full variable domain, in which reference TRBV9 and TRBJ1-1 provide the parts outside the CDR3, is DSGVTQTPKHLITATGQRVTLRCSPRSGDLSVYWYQQSLDQGLQFLIQYYNGEERAKGNILERFSAQQFPDLHSELNLSSLELGDSALYFCASSVGSLNTEAFFGQGTRLTVV.

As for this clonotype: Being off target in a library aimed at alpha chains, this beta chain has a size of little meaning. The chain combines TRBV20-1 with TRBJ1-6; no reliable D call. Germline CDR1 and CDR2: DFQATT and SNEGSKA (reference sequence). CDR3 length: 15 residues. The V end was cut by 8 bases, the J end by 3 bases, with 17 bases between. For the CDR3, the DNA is TGCAGTCCAGTATCACCTGGAGGCTATAATTCACCCCTCCACTTT. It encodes CSPVSPGGYNSPLHF.

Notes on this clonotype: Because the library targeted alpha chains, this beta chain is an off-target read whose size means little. CDR3 bases: TGCGCCAGCAGCTATTCAAGCGACACGACCCAGTACTTC. Residues: CASSYSSDTTQYF. The genes are TRBV5-1 and TRBJ2-5; D is uncertain. V was clipped by 3 bases and J by 7 bases, with 13 bases between them. The CDR3 extends over 13 amino acids. Germline CDR1 SGHRS, CDR2 YFSETQ.

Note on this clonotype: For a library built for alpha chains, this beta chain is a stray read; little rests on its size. The CDR3 DNA follows: TGTGCCAGCAGCCCGGGCCAATACTCTGGGGCCAACGTCCTGACTTTC. Translating it yields CASSPGQYSGANVLTF. V is TRBV3-1 and J is TRBJ2-6, with unresolved D. Germline values: CDR1 LGHDT, CDR2 YNNKEL (reference sequence). V was trimmed by 4 bases and J by 0 bases, leaving 10 bases between them. This CDR3 has 16 amino acids.

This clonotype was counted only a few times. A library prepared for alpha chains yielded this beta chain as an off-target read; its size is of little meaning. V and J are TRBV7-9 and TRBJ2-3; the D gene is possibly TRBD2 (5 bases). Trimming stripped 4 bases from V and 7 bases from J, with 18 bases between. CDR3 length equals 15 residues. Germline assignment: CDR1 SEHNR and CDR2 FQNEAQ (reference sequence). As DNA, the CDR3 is TGTGCCAGCAGCTCACTAGTGGGGAGTCTCTATACGCAGTATTTT. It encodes CASSSLVGSLYTQYF. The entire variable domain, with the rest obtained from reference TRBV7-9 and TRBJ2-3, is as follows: DTGVSQNPRHKITKRGQNVTFRCDPISEHNRLYWYRQTLGQGPEFLTYFQNEAQLEKSRLLSDRFSAERPKGSFSTLEIQRTEQGDSAMYLCASSSLVGSLYTQYFGPGTRLTVL.

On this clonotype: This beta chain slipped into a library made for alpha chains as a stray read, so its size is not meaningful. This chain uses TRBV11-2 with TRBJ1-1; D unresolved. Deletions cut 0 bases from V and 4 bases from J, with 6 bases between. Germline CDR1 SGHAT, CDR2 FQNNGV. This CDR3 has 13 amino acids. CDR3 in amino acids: CASSLDRGTEAFF. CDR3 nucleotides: TGTGCCAGCAGCTTAGATCGGGGCACTGAAGCTTTCTTT.

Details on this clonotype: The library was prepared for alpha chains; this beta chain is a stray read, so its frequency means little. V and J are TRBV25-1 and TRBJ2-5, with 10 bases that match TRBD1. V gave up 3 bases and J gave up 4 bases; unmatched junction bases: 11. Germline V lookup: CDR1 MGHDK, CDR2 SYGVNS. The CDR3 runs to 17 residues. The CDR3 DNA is TGTGCCAGCAGTGATTACCGGGACAGGGGTGTTGGAGAGACCCAGTACTTC. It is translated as CASSDYRDRGVGETQYF. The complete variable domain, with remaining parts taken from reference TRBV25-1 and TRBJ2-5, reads EADIYQTPRYLVIGTGKKITLECSQTMGHDKMYWYQQDPGMELHLIHYSYGVNSTEKGDLSSESTVSRIRTEHFPLTLESARPSHTSQYLCASSDYRDRGVGETQYFGPGTRLLVL.

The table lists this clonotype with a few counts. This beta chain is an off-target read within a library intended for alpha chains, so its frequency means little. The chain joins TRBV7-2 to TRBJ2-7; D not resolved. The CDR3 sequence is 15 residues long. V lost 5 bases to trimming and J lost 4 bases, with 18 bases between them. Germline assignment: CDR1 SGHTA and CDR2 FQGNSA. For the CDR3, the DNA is TGTGCCAGCAGCCTGGATACCTGGGGTTCGTACGAGCAGTACTTC. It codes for CASSLDTWGSYEQYF.